This T cell receptor (beta chain) is drawn from a study of CD8 T cells in Susac syndrome. About this clonotype: Its target is not known.

Study-wide results and caveats: Across the total CD8+ repertoires, fewer than 20 Susac-specific public clones were found. The CD8+ TEMRA repertoires yielded 5 or 6 such clones.

After extraction with the RNeasy kit, roughly 0.5 to 1 ug of the RNA was reverse transcribed using random hexamers. TCRdb itself ran the immunoSEQ multiplex PCR reads through MiXCR, one entry per CDR3 protein. Among tens of thousands of distinct CDR3 sequences listed, roughly 96% were seen once. The sequenced target, TCR beta, came from blood CD8+ and CD4+ T cells. In contrast to the negatively isolated CD8+ and CD4+ T cells, TEMRA cells were FACS-enriched. Germline CDR1 is DFQATT and CDR2 is SNEGSKA (reference sequence). This CDR3 region has 15 residues. V was shortened by 0 bases and J by 0 bases, with 11 bases between the two germline ends.

This sequence was found in a human donor with Susac syndrome. The chain combines TRBV20-1 with TRBJ1-1; no definite D call. The specimen was CD8+ T cells from PBMCs. The CDR3 reads CSARDLEGLNTEAFF. CDR3 DNA sequence: TGCAGTGCTAGAGATCTTGAGGGCTTGAACACTGAAGCTTTCTTT.